This is a list of T cell receptor beta chains from one sample in a study of T cells in Graves' hyperthyroidism and ophthalmopathy. TCRdb re-called the multiplex PCR reads through MiXCR, storing one row per CDR3 protein. The sample has nearly 600,000 distinct CDR3 sequences; approximately 15% are singletons. Sequenced: blood. The receptors shown here come from a woman aged 25 to 39 with Graves' hyperthyroidism that later progressed to Graves' ophthalmopathy. Both conserved end residues are part of each CDR3. D genes are given only for firm matches. Clone size, where shown, is once, few, many, or a class for clones that have expanded.

J	D	size	V	CDR3	DNA
TRBJ2-4	.	.	TRBV13	CASSLIGTGLQVGFVNIQYF	TGTGCCAGCAGCTTAATAGGGACGGGACTCCAAGTGGGTTTTGTTAACATTCAGTACTTC
TRBJ2-7	.	.	TRBV19	CASSIGGGPQYEQYF	TGTGCCAGTAGTATCGGGGGCGGCCCGCAGTACGAGCAGTACTTC
TRBJ2-5	.	many	TRBV24-1	CATSDPDSFQETQYF	TGTGCCACCAGTGATCCAGACTCCTTCCAAGAGACCCAGTACTTC
TRBJ2-1	TRBD2	many	TRBV28	CAGSSGNPYNEQFF	TGTGCCGGCTCCAGCGGGAACCCTTACAATGAGCAGTTCTTC
TRBJ1-4	.	.	TRBV2	CASMGGHINEKLFF	TGTGCCAGCATGGGGGGACACATTAATGAAAAACTGTTTTTT
TRBJ1-1	.	.	TRBV20-1	CSARGEGRVNTEAFF	TGCAGTGCTAGAGGAGAAGGCAGGGTGAACACTGAAGCTTTCTTT
TRBJ2-7	TRBD2	many	TRBV7-2	CASSTTSGRVEQYF	TGTGCCAGCAGCACTACTAGCGGGAGGGTTGAGCAGTACTTC
TRBJ2-7	.	.	TRBV3-1	CASSQDLPGYEQYF	TGTGCCAGCAGCCAAGATCTACCGGGGTACGAGCAGTACTTC
TRBJ2-3	TRBD2	.	TRBV7-9	CASISSGRGLDTQYF	TGTGCCAGCATCAGTAGCGGGAGGGGATTAGATACGCAGTATTTT
TRBJ2-1	TRBD2	.	TRBV7-7	CASSLEEGLAGAVGEQFF	TGTGCTAGCAGCTTAGAGGAGGGGCTAGCGGGAGCAGTGGGTGAGCAGTTCTTC
TRBJ1-5	.	few	TRBV28	CASTGRDYADNQPQHF	TGTGCCAGCACTGGGAGGGATTACGCGGACAATCAGCCCCAGCATTTT
TRBJ2-1	.	few	TRBV6-1	CASSDRNEQFF	TGTGCCAGCAGTGACAGGAATGAGCAGTTCTTC
TRBJ2-1	TRBD2	.	TRBV7-2	CASSRGLPGGRSYNEQFF	TGTGCCAGCAGCCGAGGGCTTCCGGGAGGCCGCTCCTACAATGAGCAGTTCTTC
TRBJ2-7	.	.	TRBV2	CASSRGGVTPLSTEQYF	TGTGCCAGCAGTAGGGGGGGAGTAACCCCCCTGAGTACCGAGCAGTACTTC
TRBJ2-3	TRBD2	many	TRBV12-3/TRBV12-4	CASSLTSGTTDTQYF	TGTGCCAGCAGTCTGACTAGCGGGACCACAGATACGCAGTATTTT
TRBJ2-1	TRBD2	many	TRBV20-1	CSASRTSGRAFIEQFF	TGCAGTGCTAGTCGGACTAGCGGGAGGGCCTTTATTGAGCAGTTCTTC
TRBJ2-2	.	many	TRBV11-1	CASSSPRLSTGELFF	TGTGCCAGCAGCTCACCGAGACTAAGCACCGGGGAGCTGTTTTTT
TRBJ1-1	.	many	TRBV19	CASSIDHGKPEAFF	TGTGCCAGTAGTATAGATCATGGGAAACCTGAAGCTTTCTTT
TRBJ2-7	.	many	TRBV13	CASSFGAGSYEQYF	TGTGCCAGCAGCTTTGGCGCCGGATCCTACGAGCAGTACTTC
TRBJ1-1	.	many	TRBV25-1	CASTWTQDTEAFF	TGTGCCAGCACTTGGACCCAGGACACTGAAGCTTTCTTT
TRBJ1-1	.	many	TRBV10-3	CAIMDRENTEAFF	TGTGCCATCATGGACAGAGAGAACACTGAAGCTTTCTTT
TRBJ2-7	TRBD2	many	TRBV12-3/TRBV12-4	CASTLGGTASGRYYEQYF	TGTGCCAGCACCTTGGGGGGAACAGCTAGCGGGAGGTATTACGAGCAGTACTTC
TRBJ1-5	.	.	TRBV18	CASSPGALNQPQHF	TGTGCCAGCTCTCCAGGGGCTCTTAATCAGCCCCAGCATTTT
TRBJ2-3	TRBD1	few	TRBV7-2	CASSSSGGVTDTQYF	TGTGCCAGCAGCTCCTCAGGGGGCGTCACAGATACGCAGTATTTT
TRBJ2-6	TRBD2	.	TRBV28	CASSSLAGEAGANVLTF	TGTGCCAGCAGTTCCCTAGCGGGAGAAGCTGGGGCCAACGTCCTGACTTTC
TRBJ2-1	TRBD2	many	TRBV19	CASSAGLAPYNEQFF	TGTGCCAGTAGTGCGGGACTAGCCCCCTACAATGAGCAGTTCTTC
TRBJ2-7	TRBD2	many	TRBV27	CASSLGCPGLPLFSYEQYF	TGTGCCAGCAGTTTAGGTTGCCCGGGACTACCCCTTTTCTCCTACGAGCAGTACTTC
TRBJ1-1	TRBD1	many	TRBV5-1	CASSYRGPNTEAFF	TGCGCCAGCAGTTACAGGGGACCCAACACTGAAGCTTTCTTT
TRBJ2-1	.	.	TRBV12-3/TRBV12-4	CASSRLRGRFGSEQFF	TGTGCCAGCAGTCGATTACGGGGTCGTTTTGGCAGTGAGCAGTTCTTC
TRBJ2-3	.	many	TRBV7-9	CASSLARDLITDTQYF	TGTGCCAGCAGCTTAGCGAGGGACCTTATCACAGATACGCAGTATTTT
TRBJ2-7	TRBD2	.	TRBV20-1	CSAREPAGGFEQYF	TGCAGTGCTAGAGAACCAGCGGGAGGTTTCGAGCAGTACTTC
TRBJ2-1	.	.	TRBV9	CASSVGFGDHEQFF	TGTGCCAGCAGCGTAGGGTTCGGGGACCATGAGCAGTTCTTC
TRBJ1-6	TRBD1	many	TRBV7-2	CASSPGGGGDNSPLHF	TGTGCCAGCAGCCCAGGGGGAGGGGGCGATAATTCACCCCTCCACTTT
TRBJ2-7	TRBD2	few	TRBV20-1	CSARVGGYYEQYF	TGCAGTGCTAGAGTGGGGGGGTACTACGAGCAGTACTTC
TRBJ1-4	.	few	TRBV20-1	CSARPQQEKLFF	TGCAGTGCCCGTCCGCAACAGGAAAAACTGTTTTTT
TRBJ2-1	TRBD2	many	TRBV27	CASSSSGTNEQFF	TGTGCCAGCAGTTCGAGCGGGACGAATGAGCAGTTCTTC
TRBJ1-1	.	few	TRBV4-1	CASSQGWTARNTEAFF	TGCGCCAGCAGCCAAGGATGGACAGCCAGGAACACTGAAGCTTTCTTT
TRBJ2-7	.	.	TRBV28	CASGNAYEQYF	TGTGCCAGCGGAAATGCCTACGAGCAGTACTTC
TRBJ2-7	.	many	TRBV7-2	CASSLEAVGIYEQYF	TGTGCCAGCAGCTTAGAGGCCGTAGGGATCTACGAGCAGTACTTC
TRBJ2-7	.	few	TRBV7-9	CASSLVWSRGGGEYEQYF	TGTGCCAGCAGCTTGGTTTGGTCTCGTGGGGGCGGGGAATACGAGCAGTACTTC
TRBJ1-1	.	many	TRBV19	CASTLSQGSNTEAFF	TGTGCCAGTACCCTAAGCCAGGGATCGAACACTGAAGCTTTCTTT
TRBJ2-5	TRBD1	many	TRBV20-1	CSALTYRGQETQYF	TGCAGTGCTCTTACCTACAGGGGGCAAGAGACCCAGTACTTC
TRBJ1-4	.	many	TRBV10-3	CAISETAATNEKLFF	TGTGCCATCAGTGAGACGGCAGCAACTAATGAAAAACTGTTTTTT
TRBJ2-1	TRBD1	.	TRBV18	CASSPPDRVEGNEQFF	TGTGCCAGCTCACCACCCGACAGGGTCGAGGGCAATGAGCAGTTCTTC
TRBJ1-2	.	medium-sized	TRBV28	CASNRSPGEYGYTF	TGTGCCAGCAACCGGTCCCCCGGCGAATATGGCTACACCTTC
TRBJ1-4	TRBD1	once	TRBV9	CASSQRDSGAEKLFF	TGTGCCAGCAGCCAACGGGACAGTGGTGCTGAAAAACTGTTTTTT
TRBJ1-2	TRBD1	many	TRBV10-3	CAISEQGVALYGYTF	TGTGCCATCAGCGAACAGGGGGTCGCCCTATATGGCTACACCTTC
TRBJ2-7	TRBD2	.	TRBV20-1	CSARSLAGDRYEQYF	TGCAGTGCTAGATCACTAGCGGGAGATAGGTACGAGCAGTACTTC
TRBJ2-1	.	many	TRBV25-1	CASSEYIRHGADNEQFF	TGTGCCAGCAGTGAATATATCCGACATGGGGCCGACAATGAGCAGTTCTTC
TRBJ1-5	.	.	TRBV12-3/TRBV12-4	CASVPTPSNQPQHF	TGTGCCAGCGTTCCGACACCTAGCAATCAGCCCCAGCATTTT
TRBJ1-1	TRBD1	.	TRBV27	CASSLSRTGRTEAFF	TGTGCCAGCAGTTTATCCCGGACAGGTAGGACTGAAGCTTTCTTT
TRBJ1-1	.	many	TRBV29-1	CSAAPGPTNTEAFF	TGCAGCGCAGCGCCGGGACCCACGAACACTGAAGCTTTCTTT
TRBJ1-1	.	.	TRBV20-1	CSGAGPEAFF	TGCAGTGGAGCAGGGCCCGAAGCTTTCTTT
TRBJ2-5	TRBD1	many	TRBV11-2	CASSLDPLQGKRGKTQYF	TGTGCCAGCAGCTTAGACCCTTTACAGGGGAAGAGAGGGAAGACCCAGTACTTC
TRBJ2-2	.	many	TRBV19	CASSIGSAGELFF	TGTGCCAGTAGTATAGGTAGCGCCGGGGAGCTGTTTTTT
TRBJ2-1	TRBD1	many	TRBV12-3/TRBV12-4	CASSPGQQNNEQFF	TGTGCCAGCAGCCCGGGACAGCAAAACAATGAGCAGTTCTTC